This record concerns one T cell receptor beta chain sequence. This entry comes from a study of blood T cell repertoires in COVID-19. Background on the study: The samples span acute and convalescent COVID-19 from the United States, Italy and Spain. Sample material is recorded as cDNA or gDNA derived from T cells, B-cell-depleted T cells, or PBMCs.

One Seattle source followed patients from active infection through their disease course. As originally analysed: Nucleated cell number was recorded as an estimate derived from reference gene primer amplification. This table comes from immunoSEQ multiplex PCR, and its TCRdb copy is limited to in-frame clones, with some not included. From that table come the V and J calls and clone size; the DNA was used to work out D and trimming. The sample contains 250,000 to 350,000 clones, roughly 90% of which appear only once. Looked up from germline, CDR1 is SEHNR and CDR2 is FQNEAQ (reference sequence). Losses at the gene ends were 1 base for V and 5 bases for J; bases not matched to a gene: 5. This CDR3 is built from 15 residues.

The chain couples TRBV7-9 to TRBJ2-7, with TRBD2 identical over 10 bases. The sequenced sample was peripheral blood. The receptor comes from a woman aged 25 to 39 with COVID-19, enrolled during active disease. The CDR3 DNA follows: TGTGCCAGCAGCTTAGGGGGGCTAGCGGGAGACGAGCAGTACTTC. Translating gives CASSLGGLAGDEQYF.